The 18 T cell receptor beta chains presented below share a single source sample, sequenced in a study of response to subunit inactivated influenza vaccine. TCRdb redid the calling of the RT-PCR reads with MiXCR, one entry per CDR3 protein. The sample lists 500,000 to 750,000 distinct CDR3 sequences, 14% occurring once. The sequences come from PBMCs from blood, collected roughly 12 days after vaccination. The receptors were sampled from a man aged 50-60 years who received an inactivated influenza vaccine.

The chain links TRBV7-2 to TRBJ2-5; either TRBD1 or TRBD2 may fit D (5 bases each). V was shortened by 1 base and J by 2 bases, with 14 bases between the two germline ends. This CDR3 comprises 16 residues. From germline, CDR1 is SGHTA and CDR2 FQGNSA. The CDR3 loop reads CASSLEGRTGQETQYF. Written as DNA, the CDR3 is TGTGCCAGCAGCTTAGAGGGACGGACGGGACAAGAGACCCAGTACTTC.

This clonotype was seen at least ten times. The chain employs TRBV4-1 and TRBJ2-2; 16 positions agree with TRBD2. The J segment lost 4 bases and the V segment lost 4 bases, leaving 6 bases of the junction unmatched. This CDR3 has 18 amino acids. Germline CDR1 reads MGHRA; CDR2 reads YSYEKL. The CDR3 spells CASSRGLAGGPSTGELFF. CDR3 coding DNA: TGCGCCAGCAGCCGGGGACTAGCGGGGGGGCCAAGCACCGGGGAGCTGTTTTTT.

This clonotype was found a few times. The CDR3 protein is CASSSLNGAQGRGEQYF. CDR3 DNA: TGTGCCAGCAGCTCCTTAAATGGGGCGCAGGGGAGGGGGGAGCAGTACTTC. J is TRBJ2-7 and V is TRBV7-9, with a possible D match to TRBD2 (7 bases). Looked up from germline, CDR1 is SEHNR and CDR2 is FQNEAQ (reference sequence). V was cut by 4 bases and J by 7 bases, with 26 bases left in between. CDR3 length: 17 amino acids. Filled out from reference TRBV7-9 and TRBJ2-7, the complete variable domain reads DTGVSQNPRHKITKRGQNVTFRCDPISEHNRLYWYRQTLGQGPEFLTYFQNEAQLEKSRLLSDRFSAERPKGSFSTLEIQRTEQGDSAMYLCASSSLNGAQGRGEQYFGPGTRLTVT.

The rearrangement links TRBV12-3 or TRBV12-4 to TRBJ2-1; 9 bases fit TRBD1. Unmatched junction bases numbered 13, after V lost 6 bases and J lost 10 bases. The CDR3 is made up of 15 amino acids. CDR3 bases: TGTGCCAGCAGCACACTATCCGGGACAGGGAGCGAGCAGTTCTTC. Translated: CASSTLSGTGSEQFF.

V and J are TRBV21-1 and TRBJ2-6; the table calls TRBD1, which could not be checked here. TRBV21-1 is assigned pseudogene status. The CDR3 consists of 19 residues. The CDR3 coding sequence is TGTGCCAGCAGCAAAGCGGTCGGGACAAAATCCTCTGGGGCCAACGTCCTGACTTTC. It encodes CASSKAVGTKSSGANVLTF.

This chain connects TRBV6-5 to TRBJ1-2; D possibly corresponds to TRBD1 (5 bases). The CDR3 loop spans 16 amino acids. The germline V and J ends were trimmed by 2 bases and 2 bases, with 15 bases remaining between them. CDR1 is MNHEY and CDR2 is SVGAGI in the germline V gene. The CDR3 here is CASSYVGGVANYGYTF. The DNA of the CDR3 is TGTGCCAGCAGTTACGTGGGGGGGGTTGCGAACTATGGCTACACCTTC.

The table lists this clonotype with a few counts. The rearrangement uses TRBV3-1 and TRBJ2-2; D unresolved. Trimming cost V 0 bases and J 7 bases, with 18 bases left between them. Germline loops: CDR1 LGHDT, CDR2 YNNKEL (reference sequence). The CDR3 spans 17 residues. CDR3 coding DNA: TGTGCCAGCAGCCAAGATAGGTTCTACAGTATCGGCGGGGAGCTGTTTTTT. Protein: CASSQDRFYSIGGELFF.

The chain is built from TRBV14 and TRBJ1-1, with 7 positions matching TRBD1. The V segment lost 4 bases and the J segment 3 bases; nucleotides outside the gene matches: 8. Germline V gene lookup returns CDR1 SGHDN and CDR2 FVKESK. CDR3 length: 15 residues. The CDR3 spells CASSPPGQMYTEAFF. The CDR3 DNA sequence: TGTGCCAGCAGCCCTCCGGGACAGATGTACACTGAAGCTTTCTTT.

This clonotype was seen only a few times. J is TRBJ2-2 and V is TRBV12-3 or TRBV12-4, with no clear D. The V and J ends lost 8 bases and 6 bases respectively, with 10 bases between them. This CDR3 contains 12 residues. DNA of the CDR3: TGTGCCAGCTCTCGGGTTCCCGGGGAGCTGTTTTTT. Amino acid sequence: CASSRVPGELFF.

In this sample, this clonotype turned up a few times. This chain connects TRBV4-3 to TRBJ1-1; D gene unclear. This CDR3 has 15 residues. Germline CDR1 and CDR2: LGHNA and YSLEER. V was trimmed by 5 bases and J by 4 bases, leaving 17 bases between them. CDR3 DNA sequence: TGCGCCAGCAGCTACAATGCCCGGGGAGGCACTGAAGCTTTCTTT. Amino acids: CASSYNARGGTEAFF.

The chain uses TRBV21-1 and TRBJ2-7; TRBD1 is the table's D call and was not checked against the DNA. TRBV21-1 is shown as a pseudogene. CDR3 size: 17 residues. CDR3 nucleotides: TGTGCCAGCAGCCCCTATAGGATTCAGGGTGCCCCCTACGAGCAGTACTTC. This gives the protein CASSPYRIQGAPYEQYF.

This clonotype has only one observation. V is TRBV5-1 and J is TRBJ2-5; maybe TRBD2 (6 bases). Per germline, CDR1 SGHRS and CDR2 YFSETQ. Trimming left V 7 bases short and J 2 bases short, with 18 bases between. The CDR3 is made up of 15 amino acids. The CDR3 sequence: CASRRGELLQETQYF. CDR3 bases: TGCGCCAGCCGGCGCGGGGAACTTCTTCAAGAGACCCAGTACTTC.

The chain employs TRBV15 and TRBJ2-4; no reliable D call. There are 15 residues in the CDR3. V was shortened by 0 bases and J by 0 bases, with 6 bases between the two germline ends. Germline V gene data show CDR1 as LNHNV and CDR2 as YYDKDF (reference sequence). The CDR3 DNA sequence: TGTGCCACCAGCAGAGATCCCGGAGCCAAAAACATTCAGTACTTC. This encodes CATSRDPGAKNIQYF.

This clonotype was observed a handful of times. The chain is built from TRBV7-8 and TRBJ2-2; TRBD1 matches at 10 bases. Per germline, CDR1 SGHVS and CDR2 FQNEAQ. The CDR3 has 15 residues. The ends lost 7 bases at V and 3 bases at J; junction bases unmatched: 5. The CDR3 spells CASNRDRGHTGELFF. In nucleotides, the CDR3 is TGTGCCAGCAACCGGGACAGGGGTCACACCGGGGAGCTGTTTTTT. Drawing the rest from reference TRBV7-8 and TRBJ2-2, the complete variable domain is GAGVSQSPRYKVAKRGQDVALRCDPISGHVSLFWYQQALGQGPEFLTYFQNEAQLDKSGLPSDRFFAERPEGSVSTLKIQRTQQEDSAVYLCASNRDRGHTGELFFGEGSRLTVL.

In this sample, this clonotype turned up a few times. The chain is built from TRBV28 and TRBJ2-7, with D possibly being TRBD1 (5 bases). CDR3 length equals 13 residues. V was trimmed by 4 bases and J by 5 bases, leaving 12 bases between them. CDR1 and CDR2 from the germline V gene are MDHEN and SYDVKM. Here the CDR3 reads CASSSGLRNEQYF. The DNA for the CDR3 is TGTGCCAGCAGTTCAGGGCTTAGGAACGAGCAGTACTTC.

CDR3 bases: TGTGCCAGCAGCTTAACTTGCAGCACAGATACGCAGTATTTT. Its translation: CASSLTCSTDTQYF. The chain recombines TRBV7-3 with TRBJ2-3; D is unresolved. CDR1 is SGHTA and CDR2 is FQGTGA in the germline V gene. V lost 0 bases to trimming and J lost 0 bases, with 4 bases between them. This CDR3 contains 14 residues.

The CDR3 DNA reads TGTGCCAGCAGCTCATCCGGGACGGCCAACGTCCTGACTTTC. It is translated as CASSSSGTANVLTF. V gene TRBV13 combines with J gene TRBJ2-6; possibly TRBD1 or TRBD2 for D (5 bases each). Germline CDR1 PRHDT, CDR2 FYEKMQ (reference sequence). Trimming shortened V by 4 bases and J by 6 bases, and 10 bases separated the two germline ends. The CDR3 loop spans 14 amino acids.

In this sample, this clonotype turned up many times. This chain connects TRBV28 to TRBJ1-5; 12 positions match TRBD1. Per the germline V gene, CDR1 is MDHEN and CDR2 is SYDVKM. This CDR3 has 15 residues. V was pared by 2 bases and J by 6 bases, with 2 bases of the junction left unmatched. The CDR3 loop is CASSLGTGGFQPQHF. DNA of the CDR3: TGTGCCAGCAGTTTAGGGACAGGGGGCTTTCAGCCCCAGCATTTT. Complete variable domain (other parts from reference TRBV28 and TRBJ1-5): DVKVTQSSRYLVKRTGEKVFLECVQDMDHENMFWYRQDPGLGLRLIYFSYDVKMKEKGDIPEGYSVSREKKERFSLILESASTNQTSMYLCASSLGTGGFQPQHFGDGTRLSIL.